This T cell receptor (beta chain) was retrieved from a study of blood T cell repertoires in COVID-19. About the study: Material from acute and convalescent COVID-19 was sourced from the United States, Italy and Spain. Sources were T cells, B-cell-depleted T cells, or PBMCs; the material itself was cDNA or gDNA.

How the authors handled the data: Estimated nucleated cell counts came from reference gene primer amplification. TCRdb's copy holds only in-frame clones and misses some; the assay was immunoSEQ multiplex PCR. V and J calls and clone size come straight from that table; D and trimming were deduced from the DNA. This sample yields roughly 26,000 clones, of which about 90% are seen a single time; 2.5% to 3% belongs to the top ten. Germline V gives CDR1 ENHRY, CDR2 SYGVKD. The V end was cut by 0 bases, the J end by 6 bases, with 12 bases between. This CDR3 comprises 16 residues. The receptor's source is a human donor in a cohort sampled during active COVID-19. The sequenced material came from peripheral blood. The J gene is TRBJ1-6, the V gene TRBV10-3; tentatively, D is TRBD1 (5 bases). CDR3 region: CAISESSGAINSPLHF. CDR3 in DNA: TGTGCCATCAGTGAGTCTAGCGGGGCTATTAATTCACCCCTCCACTTT.